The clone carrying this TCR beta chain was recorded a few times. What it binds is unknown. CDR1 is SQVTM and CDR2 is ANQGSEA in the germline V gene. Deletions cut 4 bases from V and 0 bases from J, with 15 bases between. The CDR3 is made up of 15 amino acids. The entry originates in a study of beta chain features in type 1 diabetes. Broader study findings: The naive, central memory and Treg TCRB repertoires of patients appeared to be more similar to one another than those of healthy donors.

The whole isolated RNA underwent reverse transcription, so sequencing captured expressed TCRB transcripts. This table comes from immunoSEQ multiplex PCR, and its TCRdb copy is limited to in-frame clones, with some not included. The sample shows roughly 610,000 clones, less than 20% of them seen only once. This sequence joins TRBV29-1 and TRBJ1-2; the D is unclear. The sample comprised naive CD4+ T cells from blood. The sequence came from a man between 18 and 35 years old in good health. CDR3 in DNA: TGCAGCGTTGTTTTGGGGAGCAGAACTAACTATGGCTACACCTTC. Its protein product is CSVVLGSRTNYGYTF.